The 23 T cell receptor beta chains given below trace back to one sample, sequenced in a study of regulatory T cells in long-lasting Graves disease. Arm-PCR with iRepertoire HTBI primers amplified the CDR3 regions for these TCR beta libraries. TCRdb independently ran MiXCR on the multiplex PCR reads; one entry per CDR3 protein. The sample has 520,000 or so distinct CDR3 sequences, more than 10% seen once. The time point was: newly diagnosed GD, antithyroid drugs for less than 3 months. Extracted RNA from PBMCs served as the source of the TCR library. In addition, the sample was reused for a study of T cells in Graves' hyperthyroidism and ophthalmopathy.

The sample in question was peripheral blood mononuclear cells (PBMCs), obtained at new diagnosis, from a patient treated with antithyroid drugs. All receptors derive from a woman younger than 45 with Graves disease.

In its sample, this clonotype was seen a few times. CDR3 protein: CASSLMTGGVSYEQYF. CDR3 nucleotides: TGTGCCAGCAGCTTAATGACTGGAGGGGTTAGCTACGAGCAGTACTTC. V is TRBV7-2 and J is TRBJ2-7, with D tentatively TRBD2 (6 bases). The CDR3 contains 16 residues. Germline CDR1 reads SGHTA; CDR2 reads FQGNSA. The germline V and J ends were trimmed by 2 bases and 3 bases, with 17 bases remaining between them.

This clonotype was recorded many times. CDR3 sequence (DNA): TGTGCCAGCAGCTCCACGGGAAGTAGCCACGAGCAGTACTTC. Its protein product is CASSSTGSSHEQYF. This chain joins TRBV28 and TRBJ2-7; tentatively, D is TRBD2 (5 bases). CDR3 size: 14 residues. V lost 6 bases to trimming and J lost 5 bases, with 17 bases between them. Per germline, CDR1 MDHEN and CDR2 SYDVKM.

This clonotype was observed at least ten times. The CDR3 here is CATSDTSGSGDTQYF. The CDR3 DNA reads as TGTGCCACCAGTGATACTAGCGGGAGCGGAGATACGCAGTATTTT. V is TRBV24-1 and J is TRBJ2-3; 11 bases line up with TRBD2. With 3 bases clipped from V and 5 bases from J, the junction kept 3 bases outside the gene matches. CDR3 size: 15 residues. Per the germline V gene, CDR1 is KGHDR and CDR2 is SFDVKD.

CDR3 in amino acids: CASSRNPTRSYNSPLHF. The CDR3 DNA sequence: TGTGCCAGCAGCCGAAACCCCACCCGCTCCTATAATTCACCCCTCCACTTT. The V gene is TRBV7-2, the J gene TRBJ1-6; D gene unclear. Germline values: CDR1 SGHTA, CDR2 FQGNSA. The CDR3 extends over 17 amino acids. The ends were cut back, 5 bases at V and 0 bases at J, with 14 bases in the middle. Looking up the rest from reference TRBV7-2 and TRBJ1-6 gives the full variable domain: GAGVSQSPSNKVTEKGKDVELRCDPISGHTALYWYRQSLGQGLEFLIYFQGNSAPDKSGLPSDRFSAERTGGSVSTLTIQRTQQEDSAVYLCASSRNPTRSYNSPLHFGNGTRLTVT.

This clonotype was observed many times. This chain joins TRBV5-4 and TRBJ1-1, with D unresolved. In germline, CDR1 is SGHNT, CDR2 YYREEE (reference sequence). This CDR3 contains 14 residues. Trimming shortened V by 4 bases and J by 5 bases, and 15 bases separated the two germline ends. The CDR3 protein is CASSRGGPSTEAFF. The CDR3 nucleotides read TGTGCCAGCAGCCGGGGTGGACCCTCGACTGAAGCTTTCTTT.

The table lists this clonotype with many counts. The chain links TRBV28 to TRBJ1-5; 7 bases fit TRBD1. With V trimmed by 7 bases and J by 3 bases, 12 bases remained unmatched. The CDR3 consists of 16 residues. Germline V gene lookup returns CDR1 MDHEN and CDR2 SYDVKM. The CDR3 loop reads CASTPIGQANNQPQHF. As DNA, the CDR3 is TGTGCCAGCACCCCGATAGGACAGGCGAACAATCAGCCCCAGCATTTT.

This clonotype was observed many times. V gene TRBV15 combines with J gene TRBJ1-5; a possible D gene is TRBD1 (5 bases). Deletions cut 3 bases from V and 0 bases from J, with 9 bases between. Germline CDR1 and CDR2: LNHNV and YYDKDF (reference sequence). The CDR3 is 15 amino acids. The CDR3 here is CATSRTDTSNQPQHF. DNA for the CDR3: TGTGCCACCAGCAGGACAGACACTAGCAATCAGCCCCAGCATTTT.

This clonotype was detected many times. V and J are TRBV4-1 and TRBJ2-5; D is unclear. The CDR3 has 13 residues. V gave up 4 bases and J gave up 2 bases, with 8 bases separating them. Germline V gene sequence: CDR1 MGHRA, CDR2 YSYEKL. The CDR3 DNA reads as TGCGCCAGCAGCCTCAGCTTTCAAGAGACCCAGTACTTC. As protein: CASSLSFQETQYF.

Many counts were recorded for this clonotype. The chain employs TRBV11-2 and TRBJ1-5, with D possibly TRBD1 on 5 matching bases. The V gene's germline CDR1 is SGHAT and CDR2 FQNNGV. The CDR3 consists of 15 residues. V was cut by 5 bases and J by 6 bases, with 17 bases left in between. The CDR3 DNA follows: TGTGCCAGCAGCCCAACCACAGGACTGGGTCAGCCCCAGCATTTT. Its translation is CASSPTTGLGQPQHF.

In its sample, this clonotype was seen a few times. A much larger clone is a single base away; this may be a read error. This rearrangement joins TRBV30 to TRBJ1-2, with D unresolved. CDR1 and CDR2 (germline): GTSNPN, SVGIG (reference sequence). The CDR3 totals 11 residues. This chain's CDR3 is CAWSLQYGCTF. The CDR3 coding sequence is TGTGCCTGGAGCCTTCAGTATGGCTGCACCTTC. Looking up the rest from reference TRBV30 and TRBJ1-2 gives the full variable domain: SQTIHQWPATLVQPVGSPLSLECTVEGTSNPNLYWYRQAAGRGLQLLFYSVGIGQISSEVPQNLSASRPQDRQFILSSKKLLLSDSGFYLCAWSLQYGCTFGSGTRLTVV.

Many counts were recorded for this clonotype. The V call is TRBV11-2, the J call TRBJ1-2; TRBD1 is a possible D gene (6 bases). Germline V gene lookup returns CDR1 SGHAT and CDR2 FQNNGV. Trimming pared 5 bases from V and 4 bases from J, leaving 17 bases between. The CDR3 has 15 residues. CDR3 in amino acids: CASSPAGQLLYGYTF. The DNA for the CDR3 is TGTGCCAGCAGCCCCGCCGGACAGCTGCTCTATGGCTACACCTTC.

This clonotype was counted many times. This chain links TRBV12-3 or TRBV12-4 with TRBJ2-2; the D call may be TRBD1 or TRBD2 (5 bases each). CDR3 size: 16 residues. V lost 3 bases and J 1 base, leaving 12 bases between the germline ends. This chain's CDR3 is CASSFYGGRNTGELFF. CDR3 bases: TGTGCCAGCAGTTTCTATGGGGGACGGAACACCGGGGAGCTGTTTTTT.

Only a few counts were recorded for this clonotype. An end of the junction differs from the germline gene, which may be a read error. CDR3: CAGSFGQGAYEQYF. The CDR3, as DNA: TGTGCCGGCAGTTTTGGGCAGGGTGCCTACGAGCAGTACTTC. The chain has TRBV27 and TRBJ2-7; D possibly corresponds to TRBD1 (5 bases). Germline-derived CDR1 and CDR2 are MNHEY and SMNVEV (reference sequence). The CDR3 is 14 amino acids.

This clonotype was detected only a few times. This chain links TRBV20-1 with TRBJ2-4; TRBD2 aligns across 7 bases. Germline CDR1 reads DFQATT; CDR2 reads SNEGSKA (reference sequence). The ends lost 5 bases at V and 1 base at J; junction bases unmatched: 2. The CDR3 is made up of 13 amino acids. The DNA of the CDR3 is TGCAGTGCTGGGGGGGGGGCCAAAAACATTCAGTACTTC. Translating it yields CSAGGGAKNIQYF.

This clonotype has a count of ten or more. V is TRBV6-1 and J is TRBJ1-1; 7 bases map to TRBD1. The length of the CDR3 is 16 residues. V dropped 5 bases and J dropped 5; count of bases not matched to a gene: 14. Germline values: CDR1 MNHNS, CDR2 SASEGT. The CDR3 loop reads CASSPTFTGAGTEAFF. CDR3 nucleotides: TGTGCCAGCAGTCCTACTTTCACAGGGGCAGGAACTGAAGCTTTCTTT.

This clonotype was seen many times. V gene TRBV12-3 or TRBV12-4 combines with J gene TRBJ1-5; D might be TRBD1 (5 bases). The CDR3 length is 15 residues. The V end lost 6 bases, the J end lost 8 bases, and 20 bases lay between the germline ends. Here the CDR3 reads CASRADGGVNEPQHF. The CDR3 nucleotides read TGTGCCAGCAGGGCTGACGGGGGGGTTAATGAGCCCCAGCATTTT.

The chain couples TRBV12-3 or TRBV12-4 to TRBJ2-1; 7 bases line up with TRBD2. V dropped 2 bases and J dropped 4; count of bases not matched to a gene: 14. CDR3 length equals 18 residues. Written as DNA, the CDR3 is TGTGCCAGCAGTTTAATGGCGGGAGCGGGTTTGGAGTACAATGAGCAGTTCTTC. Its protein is CASSLMAGAGLEYNEQFF.

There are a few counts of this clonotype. Here the CDR3 reads CASTTAGGIGYGYTF. The CDR3 region has the DNA TGTGCCAGCACCACCGCGGGGGGTATCGGCTATGGCTACACCTTC. J is TRBJ1-2 and V is TRBV5-6, with D perhaps matching TRBD1 (5 bases). CDR1 and CDR2 (germline): SGHDT, YYEEEE. This CDR3 comprises 15 residues. Trimming took 6 bases from V and 4 from J, leaving 19 bases between them.

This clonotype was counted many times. CDR3: CASRTGTGSRGYTF. DNA for the CDR3: TGTGCCAGCAGGACCGGGACAGGGTCTAGAGGCTACACCTTC. The chain joins TRBV6-1 to TRBJ1-2, with 9 bases fitting TRBD1. The J segment lost 8 bases and the V segment lost 6 bases, leaving 10 bases of the junction unmatched. Germline V lookup: CDR1 MNHNS, CDR2 SASEGT. The CDR3 sequence is 14 residues long.

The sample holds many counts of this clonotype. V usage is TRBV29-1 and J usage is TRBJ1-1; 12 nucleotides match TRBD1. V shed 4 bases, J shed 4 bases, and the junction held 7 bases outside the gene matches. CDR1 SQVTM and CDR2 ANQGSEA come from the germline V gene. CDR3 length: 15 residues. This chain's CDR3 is CSVAGTGGGSTEAFF. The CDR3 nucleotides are TGCAGCGTTGCCGGGACAGGGGGCGGAAGCACTGAAGCTTTCTTT. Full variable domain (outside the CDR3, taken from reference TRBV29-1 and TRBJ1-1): SAVISQKPSRDICQRGTSLTIQCQVDSQVTMMFWYRQQPGQSLTLIATANQGSEATYESGFVIDKFPISRPNLTFSTLTVSNMSPEDSSIYLCSVAGTGGGSTEAFFGQGTRLTVV.

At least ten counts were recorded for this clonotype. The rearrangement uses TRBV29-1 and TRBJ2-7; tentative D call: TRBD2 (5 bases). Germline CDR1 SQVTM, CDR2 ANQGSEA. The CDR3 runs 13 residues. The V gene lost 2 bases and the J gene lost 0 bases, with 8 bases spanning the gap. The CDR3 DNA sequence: TGCAGCGTTGAAAGGGCGGGCTCCTACGAGCAGTACTTC. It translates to CSVERAGSYEQYF.

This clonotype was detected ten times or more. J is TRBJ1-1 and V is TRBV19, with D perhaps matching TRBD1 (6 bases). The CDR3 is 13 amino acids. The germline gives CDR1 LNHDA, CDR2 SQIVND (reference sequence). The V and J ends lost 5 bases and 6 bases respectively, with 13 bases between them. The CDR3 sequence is CASSSLGGPEAFF. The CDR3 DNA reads TGTGCCAGTAGTTCCTTGGGGGGCCCTGAAGCTTTCTTT. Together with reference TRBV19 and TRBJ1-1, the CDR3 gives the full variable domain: DGGITQSPKYLFRKEGQNVTLSCEQNLNHDAMYWYRQDPGQGLRLIYYSQIVNDFQKGDIAEGYSVSREKKESFPLTVTSAQKNPTAFYLCASSSLGGPEAFFGQGTRLTVV.

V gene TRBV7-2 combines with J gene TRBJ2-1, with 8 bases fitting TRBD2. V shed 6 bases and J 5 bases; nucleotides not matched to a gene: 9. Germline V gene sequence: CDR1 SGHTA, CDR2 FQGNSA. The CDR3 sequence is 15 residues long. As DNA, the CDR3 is TGTGCCAGCAGGCTCGGGGTAGCGGGAAACAATGAGCAGTTCTTC. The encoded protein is CASRLGVAGNNEQFF. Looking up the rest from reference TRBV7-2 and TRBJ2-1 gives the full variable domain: GAGVSQSPSNKVTEKGKDVELRCDPISGHTALYWYRQSLGQGLEFLIYFQGNSAPDKSGLPSDRFSAERTGGSVSTLTIQRTQQEDSAVYLCASRLGVAGNNEQFFGPGTRLTVL.